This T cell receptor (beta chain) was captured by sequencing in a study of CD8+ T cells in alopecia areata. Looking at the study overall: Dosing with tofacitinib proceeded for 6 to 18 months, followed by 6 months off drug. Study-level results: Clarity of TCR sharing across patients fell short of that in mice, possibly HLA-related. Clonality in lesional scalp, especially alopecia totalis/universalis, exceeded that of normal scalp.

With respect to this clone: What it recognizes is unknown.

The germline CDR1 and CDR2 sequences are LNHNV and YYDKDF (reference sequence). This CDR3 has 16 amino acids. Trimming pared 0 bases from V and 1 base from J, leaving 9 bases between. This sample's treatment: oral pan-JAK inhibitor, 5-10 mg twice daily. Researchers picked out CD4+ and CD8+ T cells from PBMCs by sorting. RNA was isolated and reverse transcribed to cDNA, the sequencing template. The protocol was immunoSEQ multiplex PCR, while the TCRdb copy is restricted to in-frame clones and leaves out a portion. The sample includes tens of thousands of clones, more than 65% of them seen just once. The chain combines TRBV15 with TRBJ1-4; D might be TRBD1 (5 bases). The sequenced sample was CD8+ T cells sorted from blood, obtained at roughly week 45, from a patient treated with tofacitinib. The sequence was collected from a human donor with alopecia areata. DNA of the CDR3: TGTGCCACCAGCAGAGAGGGGCCAGAAACTAATGAAAAACTGTTTTTT. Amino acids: CATSREGPETNEKLFF. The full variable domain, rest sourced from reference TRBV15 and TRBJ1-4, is DAMVIQNPRYQVTQFGKPVTLSCSQTLNHNVMYWYQQKSSQAPKLLFHYYDKDFNNEADTPDNFQSRRPNTSFCFLDIRSPGLGDTAMYLCATSREGPETNEKLFFGSGTQLSVL.